This is a list of T cell receptor beta chains from one sample in a study of cytomegalovirus exposure and HLA in healthy donors. Libraries were prepared by immunoSEQ multiplex PCR; TCRdb keeps only in-frame clonotypes and omits some of them. Here the sample spans roughly 67,000 clones, about 79% being singletons. Sequenced input: PBMCs. All receptors come from a man aged 55 to 70 in good health and CMV-seropositive. The CDR3 runs from the conserved cysteine through the conserved F or W. The D gene is left open where the match is weak. Size is omitted from some rows. Given values are once, few, many or a class for expanded clones.

D gene	clone size	V gene	J gene	CDR3 DNA	CDR3 protein
-	once	TRBV7-9	TRBJ1-2	TGTTCCAGCAGCTTAGGCGGGGGAGGCTACACCTTC	CSSSLGGGGYTF
TRBD1	-	TRBV29-1	TRBJ1-1	TGCAGCGTTGATCGGCATGCAGGGGGTTCCGGCACTGAAGCTTTCTTT	CSVDRHAGGSGTEAFF
TRBD1	-	TRBV6-5	TRBJ1-2	TGTGCCAGCAGTAAACAGGGGGGTGGCTACACCTTC	CASSKQGGGYTF
-	-	TRBV5-4	TRBJ2-5	TGTGCCAGCAGCTTGCGAGTGGGAGGGGGAGAGACCCAGTACTTC	CASSLRVGGGETQYF
-	-	TRBV10-3	TRBJ2-7	TGTGCCATCAGGCTTGAGGACACCTACGAGCAGTACTTC	CAIRLEDTYEQYF
-	-	TRBV29-1	TRBJ1-1	TGCAGCACATGCCCAGGGGCGACCTTCTGTGAAGCTTTCTTT	CSTCPGATFCEAFF
TRBD2	-	TRBV6-1	TRBJ2-5	TGTGCCAGCAGTGAAGTGACTAGCGGGGGGGCGAAGACCCAGTACTTC	CASSEVTSGGAKTQYF
-	-	TRBV6-5	TRBJ1-5	TGTGCCGTACGGACTGTAAGCAATCAGCCCCAGCATTTT	CAVRTVSNQPQHF
TRBD1	-	TRBV7-2	TRBJ1-2	TGTGCCAGCAGCCTGGGACAGAACTATGGCTACACCTTC	CASSLGQNYGYTF
-	once	TRBV6-1	TRBJ1-1	TGTGCCAGCAGTGAAGTGTCAGGGGCCTACACTGAAGCTTTCTTT	CASSEVSGAYTEAFF
TRBD1	-	TRBV19	TRBJ1-5	TGTGCCAGTAGTATCGGCAGGGGGTTAGATCAGCCCCAGCATTTT	CASSIGRGLDQPQHF
TRBD1	few	TRBV7-9	TRBJ1-4	TGTGCCAGCAGCTTAGGCCAGACAGGGGTTAATGAAAAACTGTTTTTT	CASSLGQTGVNEKLFF
TRBD1	-	TRBV9	TRBJ2-3	TGTGCCAGCAGCGCACATTACAGGGGTAACACAGATACGCAGTATTTT	CASSAHYRGNTDTQYF
TRBD2	-	TRBV25-1	TRBJ2-7	TGTGCCAGCAGAGTAGCGGGAGCCAGCGAGCAGTACTTC	CASRVAGASEQYF
-	-	TRBV27	TRBJ2-1	TGTGCCAGCCATGGTAGCTCTCCCTACAATGAGCAGTTCTTC	CASHGSSPYNEQFF
-	-	TRBV29-1	TRBJ2-3	TGCAGCGTTGTCCTTCGGGATACGCAGTATTTT	CSVVLRDTQYF
-	few	TRBV5-4	TRBJ2-5	TGTGCCAGCTCCCGTCGGGGGTGGGAGACCCAGTACTTC	CASSRRGWETQYF
TRBD1	-	TRBV5-5	TRBJ1-3	TGTGCCAGCAGCTTGGAGGGACAGGGAAGTTCGCCTGGAAACACCATATATTTT	CASSLEGQGSSPGNTIYF
-	-	TRBV9	TRBJ2-1	TGTGCCAGCAGCGTAGGTATCAGCGCCCGGGAGCAGTTCTTC	CASSVGISAREQFF
TRBD2	-	TRBV7-9	TRBJ2-5	TGTGCCAGCAGCCCCTGGGGGGGTGAAGAGCAGTACTTC	CASSPWGGEEQYF
-	-	TRBV5-4	TRBJ2-4	TGTGCCAGCAGCTTACAGGGAGCCAAAAACATTCAGTACTTC	CASSLQGAKNIQYF
-	-	TRBV11-1	TRBJ2-1	TGTGCCAGCAGCTCCCAAAGAGGGCTCAGCTCCTACAATGAGCAGTTCTTC	CASSSQRGLSSYNEQFF
TRBD1	few	TRBV2	TRBJ1-4	TGTGCCAGCACGCGGGACAGGGCAACTAATGAAAAACTGTTTTTT	CASTRDRATNEKLFF
TRBD1	-	TRBV9	TRBJ2-3	TGTGCCAGCAGTAGGGGGCGCTCAGATACGCAGTATTTT	CASSRGRSDTQYF
TRBD2	-	TRBV6-6	TRBJ2-7	TGTGCCAGCAGTCCCCGGCTCGGGGGGGGGATCTACGAGCAGTACTTC	CASSPRLGGGIYEQYF
TRBD2	few	TRBV25-1	TRBJ2-1	TGTGCCAGCAGTGATCTTAGCGGGAGGGCCGTGGAGCAGTTCTTC	CASSDLSGRAVEQFF
-	-	TRBV6-4	TRBJ2-7	TGTGCCAGCAGGGAATCCTACGGGGGTTCCTACGAGCAGTACTTC	CASRESYGGSYEQYF
TRBD2	-	TRBV27	TRBJ2-7	TGTGCCAGCCATGCCCTCGGAAATAGCGGGAATTACGAGCAGTACTTC	CASHALGNSGNYEQYF
-	-	TRBV5-8	TRBJ2-7	TGTGCCAGCAGCTACAGCAGCTCCTACGAGCAGTACTTC	CASSYSSSYEQYF
-	-	TRBV6-5	TRBJ1-2	TGTGCCAGCAGCTCCACAGATACTAACTATGGCTACACCTTC	CASSSTDTNYGYTF
TRBD1	-	TRBV10-3	TRBJ2-1	TGTGCCATCAGTGGGTCGGGACAGGGTTACGATGAGCAGTTCTTC	CAISGSGQGYDEQFF
-	-	TRBV5-1	TRBJ2-1	TGCGCCAGCAGCTTGGGTTCGGGGAACAATGAGCAGTTCTTC	CASSLGSGNNEQFF
TRBD1	-	TRBV5-1	TRBJ1-3	TGCGCCAGCAGCTTAGGCAGGGGGCCTGGAAACACCATATATTTT	CASSLGRGPGNTIYF
-	-	TRBV7-8	TRBJ1-1	TGTGCCAGCAGCCGTGACAGCGTTGAAGCTTTCTTT	CASSRDSVEAFF
TRBD1	-	TRBV2	TRBJ2-6	TGTGCCAGCAGCCCGGGGACAGGGTCGGGGGCCAACGTCCTGACTTTC	CASSPGTGSGANVLTF
TRBD2	-	TRBV6-5	TRBJ2-5	TGTGCCAGCAGTTACACGACTAGCGGGGGGTTGGAGACCCAGTACTTC	CASSYTTSGGLETQYF
-	-	TRBV7-8	TRBJ2-7	TGTGCCAGCAGCTTTGAGTACGAGCAGTACTTC	CASSFEYEQYF
TRBD1	-	TRBV9	TRBJ2-7	TGTGCCAGCAGCGCCCGGGACAGGGCCTACGAGCAGTACTTC	CASSARDRAYEQYF
-	-	TRBV4-2	TRBJ2-3	TGTGCCAGCAGCTCTGGACTCACGGATACGCAGTATTTT	CASSSGLTDTQYF
-	-	TRBV29-1	TRBJ1-1	TGCAGCGTCCATCCGGGTAAGCTGGGGAGTCTCATGAACACTGAAGCTTTCTTT	CSVHPGKLGSLMNTEAFF
TRBD2	few	TRBV4-1	TRBJ2-3	TGCGCCAGCAGCCAGCCGGGACTAGCGGGGGGGCCGACAGATACGCAGTATTTT	CASSQPGLAGGPTDTQYF
TRBD1	once	TRBV6-1	TRBJ1-6	TGTGCCAGCACAATAAACAGGGGTGGAAATTCACCCCTCCACTTT	CASTINRGGNSPLHF
-	-	TRBV11-3	TRBJ1-2	TGTGCCAGCAGCTTAGAACTAGATGGCTACACCTTC	CASSLELDGYTF